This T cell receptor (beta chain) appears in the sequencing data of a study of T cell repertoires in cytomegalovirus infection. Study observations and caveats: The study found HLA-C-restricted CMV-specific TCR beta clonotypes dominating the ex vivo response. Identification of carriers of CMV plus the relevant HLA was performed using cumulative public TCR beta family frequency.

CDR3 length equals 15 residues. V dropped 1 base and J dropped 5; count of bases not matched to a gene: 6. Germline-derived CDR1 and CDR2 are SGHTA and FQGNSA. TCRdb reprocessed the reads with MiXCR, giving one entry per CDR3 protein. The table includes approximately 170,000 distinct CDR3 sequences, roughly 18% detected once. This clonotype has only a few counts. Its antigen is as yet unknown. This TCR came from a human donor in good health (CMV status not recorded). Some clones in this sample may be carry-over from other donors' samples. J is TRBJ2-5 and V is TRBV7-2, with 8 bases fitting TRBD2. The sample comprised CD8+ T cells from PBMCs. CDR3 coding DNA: TGTGCCAGCAGCTTAGAACGGGGGGGCGGTGAGACCCAGTACTTC. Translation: CASSLERGGGETQYF.